A selection of T cell receptor beta chains follows, all from one sample in a study of T cells in Graves' hyperthyroidism and ophthalmopathy. In TCRdb, the multiplex PCR reads were re-called with MiXCR into one record per CDR3 protein. The repertoire holds 450,000 to 500,000 distinct CDR3 sequences, with less than 25% as singletons. The sequencing input was blood. The receptors were sampled from a woman in her 70s with Graves' ophthalmopathy. The CDR3 runs from the conserved cysteine through the conserved F or W. A D gene is named only where the DNA matches it firmly. Clone size is not always given. Where it is, it says once, few, many or a class for expanded clones.

j_gene: TRBJ1-2
d_gene: TRBD1
abundance: many
v_gene: TRBV28
CDR3aa: CASSFLRDSSDYGYTF
CDR3nt: TGTGCCAGCAGTTTTCTCCGGGACAGCTCTGACTATGGCTACACCTTC

j_gene: TRBJ1-2
d_gene: .
abundance: .
v_gene: TRBV6-1
CDR3aa: CASSRGKPPNYGYTF
CDR3nt: TGTGCCAGCAGTCGGGGAAAACCCCCTAACTATGGCTACACCTTC

j_gene: TRBJ2-2
d_gene: .
abundance: .
v_gene: TRBV6-1
CDR3aa: CASSSRARGANGELFF
CDR3nt: TGTGCCAGCAGTTCCAGGGCCAGAGGGGCAAACGGGGAGCTGTTTTTT

j_gene: TRBJ2-2
d_gene: .
abundance: few
v_gene: TRBV20-1
CDR3aa: CSAPIGVTGELFF
CDR3nt: TGCAGTGCCCCGATAGGGGTAACCGGGGAGCTGTTTTTT

j_gene: TRBJ2-7
d_gene: .
abundance: .
v_gene: TRBV7-6
CDR3aa: CASSLTGGSNDEQYF
CDR3nt: TGTGCCAGCAGCTTAACGGGCGGCAGTAACGACGAGCAGTACTTC

j_gene: TRBJ2-7
d_gene: .
abundance: .
v_gene: TRBV7-6
CDR3aa: CASSSFNEQYF
CDR3nt: TGTGCCAGCAGTTCCTTTAACGAGCAGTACTTC

j_gene: TRBJ1-5
d_gene: .
abundance: once
v_gene: TRBV27
CDR3aa: CASSSGGGVGQPQHF
CDR3nt: TGTGCCAGCAGTTCCGGGGGGGGGGTAGGTCAGCCCCAGCATTTT

j_gene: TRBJ2-7
d_gene: TRBD2
abundance: few
v_gene: TRBV7-9
CDR3aa: CASKGLAGAEQYF
CDR3nt: TGTGCCAGCAAAGGGCTAGCGGGAGCCGAGCAGTACTTC

j_gene: TRBJ2-5
d_gene: TRBD1
abundance: .
v_gene: TRBV7-9
CDR3aa: CASDRGLSETQYF
CDR3nt: TGTGCCAGCGACAGGGGGCTCTCGGAGACCCAGTACTTC

j_gene: TRBJ1-5
d_gene: .
abundance: many
v_gene: TRBV6-1
CDR3aa: CASSALPSNQPQHF
CDR3nt: TGTGCCAGCAGTGCCCTTCCGTCTAATCAGCCCCAGCATTTT

j_gene: TRBJ1-5
d_gene: .
abundance: many
v_gene: TRBV6-1
CDR3aa: CASKRQIGQPQHF
CDR3nt: TGTGCCAGCAAAAGACAGATAGGGCAGCCCCAGCATTTT

j_gene: TRBJ2-7
d_gene: TRBD1
abundance: many
v_gene: TRBV6-1
CDR3aa: CASSSQGVEQYF
CDR3nt: TGTGCCAGCAGCTCTCAGGGGGTCGAGCAGTACTTC

j_gene: TRBJ2-3
d_gene: .
abundance: .
v_gene: TRBV7-2
CDR3aa: CASSQFVSGTDTQYF
CDR3nt: TGTGCCAGCAGCCAATTCGTCAGCGGGACAGATACGCAGTATTTT

j_gene: TRBJ2-7
d_gene: TRBD1
abundance: .
v_gene: TRBV12-3/TRBV12-4
CDR3aa: CASIPGQGSEQYF
CDR3nt: TGTGCCAGCATTCCGGGACAGGGCTCCGAGCAGTACTTC

j_gene: TRBJ1-6
d_gene: .
abundance: .
v_gene: TRBV3-1
CDR3aa: CASSQGGLVLHF
CDR3nt: TGTGCCAGCAGCCAAGGGGGTTTAGTCCTCCACTTT

j_gene: TRBJ1-2
d_gene: .
abundance: .
v_gene: TRBV24-1
CDR3aa: CATSEADYGYTF
CDR3nt: TGTGCCACCAGTGAGGCTGACTATGGCTACACCTTC

j_gene: TRBJ1-4
d_gene: .
abundance: .
v_gene: TRBV20-1
CDR3aa: CSAPKGVEKLFF
CDR3nt: TGCAGTGCTCCCAAGGGGGTTGAAAAACTGTTTTTT

j_gene: TRBJ1-1
d_gene: TRBD1
abundance: .
v_gene: TRBV6-2/TRBV6-3
CDR3aa: CASSYSGTAGYTEAFF
CDR3nt: TGTGCCAGCAGTTACTCGGGGACAGCTGGGTACACTGAAGCTTTCTTT

j_gene: TRBJ2-3
d_gene: TRBD2
abundance: .
v_gene: TRBV12-3/TRBV12-4
CDR3aa: CASSKTSSDTQYF
CDR3nt: TGTGCCAGCAGCAAGACTAGCTCGGATACGCAGTATTTT

j_gene: TRBJ1-4
d_gene: .
abundance: .
v_gene: TRBV12-3/TRBV12-4
CDR3aa: CASRYEGPDEKLFF
CDR3nt: TGTGCCTCACGATATGAGGGCCCGGATGAAAAACTGTTTTTT